The 7 T cell receptor beta chains below all came from one sample that was sequenced in a study of cytomegalovirus exposure and HLA in healthy donors. The PCR was carried out with 60 Vbeta primers and 13 Jbeta primers. Some clones are missing from TCRdb's copy, which holds only in-frame ones; the method was immunoSEQ multiplex PCR. This table holds around 93,000 clones, less than 80% found once. The sample comprised PBMCs. The receptor source for this set is a boy younger than 18 in good health and CMV-seropositive.

Only a few counts were recorded for this clone. The V gene is TRBV6-1, the J gene TRBJ1-5, with D unclear. This CDR3 has 13 residues. The germline gives CDR1 MNHNS, CDR2 SASEGT. The ends were cut back, 8 bases at V and 0 bases at J, with 8 bases in the middle. As DNA, the CDR3 is TGTGCCAGCCGAGTTAATAGCAATCAGCCCCAGCATTTT. It yields the protein CASRVNSNQPQHF.

This clone occurred a few times. V usage is TRBV7-9 and J usage is TRBJ2-7; 9 nucleotides agree with TRBD1. The V gene's germline CDR1 is SEHNR and CDR2 FQNEAQ (reference sequence). CDR3 length equals 12 residues. J gave up 4 bases and V 5 bases, and 0 bases lay outside the gene matches. The CDR3, as DNA: TGTGCCAGCAGCGACAGGGGGTACGAGCAGTACTTC. It yields the protein CASSDRGYEQYF.

The rearrangement joins TRBV30 to TRBJ2-7, with D possibly matching TRBD2 (5 bases). Germline lookup yields CDR1 GTSNPN and CDR2 SVGIG (reference sequence). Trimming removed 0 bases from V and 9 bases from J, with 18 bases in between. The CDR3 runs to 14 residues. The CDR3 bases are TGTGCCTGGAGTGTAACGGCAGTCCTACGGGGGCAGTACTTC. This gives the protein CAWSVTAVLRGQYF. Looking up the rest from reference TRBV30 and TRBJ2-7 gives the full variable domain: SQTIHQWPATLVQPVGSPLSLECTVEGTSNPNLYWYRQAAGRGLQLLFYSVGIGQISSEVPQNLSASRPQDRQFILSSKKLLLSDSGFYLCAWSVTAVLRGQYFGPGTRLTVT.

This sequence joins TRBV7-9 and TRBJ2-3, with unresolved D. This CDR3 is built from 19 residues. V gave up 2 bases and J gave up 2 bases, with 23 bases separating them. The germline V gene encodes CDR1 SEHNR and CDR2 FQNEAQ (reference sequence). The CDR3 nucleotides read TGTGCCAGCAGCTTATTTCGGAGAACGCATCTACTATACACAGATACGCAGTATTTT. Translation gives CASSLFRRTHLLYTDTQYF.

The genes are TRBV12-2 and TRBJ1-1; the table calls TRBD1, which could not be checked here. TRBV12-2 is described as a pseudogene. The CDR3 spans 21 residues. For the CDR3, the DNA is TGTGCAAGTCGCTCCCCCCCGCTCGAGGGACAGGGGAGGATGGGTGACACTGAAGCTTTCTTT. Protein: CASRSPPLEGQGRMGDTEAFF.

J is TRBJ1-1 and V is TRBV5-1, with D possibly TRBD1 on 6 matching bases. Germline-derived CDR1 and CDR2 are SGHRS and YFSETQ. The germline V and J ends were trimmed by 1 base and 4 bases, with 20 bases remaining between them. This CDR3 has 17 residues. This chain's CDR3 is CASSLIPTGSGTTEAFF. The DNA for the CDR3 is TGCGCCAGCAGCTTGATCCCGACAGGATCGGGAACCACTGAAGCTTTCTTT.

CDR3 amino acids: CASSLGQNVGYGYTF. The CDR3 DNA reads TGTGCCAGCAGCTTAGGACAGAATGTGGGCTATGGCTACACCTTC. The genes are TRBV5-8 and TRBJ1-2; D may be TRBD1 (6 bases). Germline V gives CDR1 SGHTS, CDR2 YDEGEE. The CDR3 sequence is 15 residues long. V was clipped by 2 bases and J by 4 bases, with 15 bases between them.